These 7 T cell receptor beta chains were sequenced from one sample in a study of blood T cell repertoires in COVID-19. Data came from immunoSEQ multiplex PCR; TCRdb stores just in-frame clones and leaves some out. In the table there are roughly 290,000 clones, 86% of which are singletons. Sequencing input: peripheral blood. Receptor source: a woman aged 25 to 39 who had recovered from COVID-19.

In this sample, this clone turned up a few times. V is TRBV5-1 and J is TRBJ1-1; no definite D call. Germline lookup yields CDR1 SGHRS and CDR2 YFSETQ. The CDR3 sequence is 11 residues long. Between the trimmed V and J ends, which lost 5 bases and 6 bases, there was a span of 8 bases. The CDR3 reads CASSLGPEAFF. DNA of the CDR3: TGCGCCAGCAGTCTAGGCCCTGAAGCTTTCTTT.

The genes are TRBV5-4 and TRBJ2-1; 8 bases are shared with TRBD2. Per germline, CDR1 SGHNT and CDR2 YYREEE (reference sequence). The CDR3 totals 16 residues. V was pared by 0 bases and J by 10 bases, with 12 bases of the junction left unmatched. The CDR3 here is CASSLALTSGSREQFF. DNA of the CDR3: TGTGCCAGCAGCTTGGCTCTCACTAGCGGTTCAAGGGAGCAGTTCTTC. Looking up the rest from reference TRBV5-4 and TRBJ2-1 gives the full variable domain: ETGVTQSPTHLIKTRGQQVTLRCSSQSGHNTVSWYQQALGQGPQFIFQYYREEENGRGNFPPRFSGLQFPNYSSELNVNALELDDSALYLCASSLALTSGSREQFFGPGTRLTVL.

The chain links TRBV6-6 to TRBJ1-2; no clear D. This CDR3 contains 14 residues. Trimming shortened V by 4 bases and J by 0 bases, and 9 bases separated the two germline ends. CDR1 and CDR2 from the germline V gene are MNHNY and SVGAGI (reference sequence). CDR3: CASSFGSPNYGYTF. DNA of the CDR3: TGTGCCAGCAGTTTCGGGTCTCCTAACTATGGCTACACCTTC.

Comment on this clone: Distinct nucleotide sequences in the sample also encode this CDR3. This chain uses TRBV3-1 (or the pseudogene TRBV3-2) with TRBJ2-7; D is unclear. Germline V gene lookup returns CDR1 LGHDT and CDR2 YNNKEL (reference sequence). The CDR3 loop spans 11 amino acids. The germline V and J ends were trimmed by 2 bases and 4 bases, with 3 bases remaining between them. DNA for the CDR3: TGTGCCAGCAGCCAATCTTACGAGCAGTACTTC. It encodes CASSQSYEQYF.

V usage is TRBV30 and J usage is TRBJ2-7, with D perhaps TRBD1 (5 bases). This CDR3 contains 14 residues. Germline assignment: CDR1 GTSNPN and CDR2 SVGIG (reference sequence). Deletions cut 1 base from V and 2 bases from J, with 12 bases between. As DNA, the CDR3 is TGTGCCTGGAGTGATAATCAGGGTCCCTACGAGCAGTACTTC. Translating it yields CAWSDNQGPYEQYF.

The J gene is TRBJ1-2, the V gene TRBV6-1, with D tentatively TRBD1 (6 bases). Germline CDR1 is MNHNS and CDR2 is SASEGT. V lost 3 bases and J 3 bases, leaving 11 bases between the germline ends. The CDR3 loop spans 14 amino acids. The CDR3 loop is CASSDQTGHYGYTF. The CDR3 nucleotides are TGTGCCAGCAGTGACCAAACAGGGCACTATGGCTACACCTTC.

The chain links TRBV11-1 to TRBJ2-2; D perhaps matches TRBD2 (6 bases). The CDR3 has 15 amino acids. Trimming removed 5 bases at V and 6 bases at J, with 16 bases between. The germline CDR1 and CDR2 sequences are SGHAT and FQDESV (reference sequence). The CDR3 sequence is CASSPVRGSPGELFF. Written as DNA, the CDR3 is TGTGCCAGCAGCCCCGTTCGGGGGTCGCCCGGGGAGCTGTTTTTT.